This TCR beta chain was captured by sequencing in a study of shared clonotypes between healthy human individuals. The study's findings and limits: The study sampled only blood, and tissue repertoires likely differ.

CD8 cells regarded as naive lacked CD45RO, were positively chosen for CCR7, and omitted terminally differentiated effector memory CD45RA+ cells. Replicate sorted-subset PCRs were loaded with around 0.2 ug DNA, roughly 33,000 T cell genomes. Sequencing used immunoSEQ multiplex PCR; TCRdb keeps in-frame clones, though not all of them. The sample holds hundreds of thousands of clones, about 90% seen once. This CDR3 is built from 17 residues. Trimming removed 0 bases from V and 4 bases from J; junction bases left unmatched: 9. Germline V gene data show CDR1 as MGHRA and CDR2 as YSYEKL. As regards this clone: The target antigen is unknown.

V is TRBV4-1 and J is TRBJ2-1; TRBD2 agrees at 7 bases. Sequencing was performed on naive CD8+ T cells sorted from blood. The TCR comes from a man aged 25-45 years in good health. CDR3 loop: CASSQDGPSGLYNEQFF. The DNA for the CDR3 is TGCGCCAGCAGCCAAGATGGCCCTAGCGGCCTATACAATGAGCAGTTCTTC.